This is a list of T cell receptor beta chains from one sample in a study of molecular identifiers for immune sequencing clone quantification. Each CDR3 protein is one row after TCRdb ran MiXCR on the PCR reads. The profile shows more than 300,000 distinct CDR3 sequences, roughly a fifth of them singletons. Source material: naive CD8+ T cells from blood, with Jurkat cell RNA spiked in. These receptors came from a human donor in good health. Some libraries in this study had Jurkat cell RNA spiked in. Both conserved end residues are part of each CDR3. Each record gives: V gene, clone size, J gene, D gene, CDR3 DNA, CDR3 protein. A D gene is named only where the DNA matches it firmly. The size entry is marked missing in some rows and otherwise reads once, few, many or a size class.

v_call: TRBV7-8
clone_size: many
j_call: TRBJ2-6
d_call: TRBD2
cdr3_nt: TGTGCCAGCAGCCCCCGGGGAGGGTCTGGGGCCAACGTCCTGACTTTC
cdr3_aa: CASSPRGGSGANVLTF

v_call: TRBV30
clone_size: few
j_call: TRBJ1-5
d_call: -
cdr3_nt: TGTGCCTGGAGTGTACGGTTAAGGGGGGGAAGCAATCAGCCCCAGCATTTT
cdr3_aa: CAWSVRLRGGSNQPQHF

v_call: TRBV12-3/TRBV12-4
clone_size: many
j_call: TRBJ2-5
d_call: -
cdr3_nt: TGTGCCAGCAGCTATGCGCAGGGGGAGACCCAGTACTTC
cdr3_aa: CASSYAQGETQYF

v_call: TRBV10-3
clone_size: -
j_call: TRBJ1-1
d_call: -
cdr3_nt: TGTGCCATCCCCTTTTCAGTGAAAGGGAAGGCGAACACTGAAGCTTTCTTT
cdr3_aa: CAIPFSVKGKANTEAFF

v_call: TRBV5-1
clone_size: many
j_call: TRBJ1-1
d_call: -
cdr3_nt: TGCGCCAGCAACCAGGGCGGGGCGAACACTGAAGCTTTCTTT
cdr3_aa: CASNQGGANTEAFF

v_call: TRBV12-3/TRBV12-4
clone_size: many
j_call: TRBJ2-7
d_call: -
cdr3_nt: TGTGCCAGCAGTCTCCGGGGACCTCAGCAGTACGAGCAGTACTTC
cdr3_aa: CASSLRGPQQYEQYF

v_call: TRBV4-1
clone_size: many
j_call: TRBJ1-1
d_call: -
cdr3_nt: TGCGCCAGCAGCCTTAACAGGCAGGGGAACACTGAAGCTTTCTTT
cdr3_aa: CASSLNRQGNTEAFF

v_call: TRBV19
clone_size: many
j_call: TRBJ2-3
d_call: -
cdr3_nt: TGTGCCAGTAGTTACTGGGAGGATGCAGCAGATACGCAGTATTTT
cdr3_aa: CASSYWEDAADTQYF

v_call: TRBV7-6
clone_size: -
j_call: TRBJ2-5
d_call: -
cdr3_nt: TGTGCCAGCAGCTCAGGAGGGGCGTTCACGGAGACCCAGTACTTC
cdr3_aa: CASSSGGAFTETQYF

v_call: TRBV7-2
clone_size: many
j_call: TRBJ2-5
d_call: -
cdr3_nt: TGTGCCAGCAGCTACCAACAGCTGGAGACCCAGTACTTC
cdr3_aa: CASSYQQLETQYF

v_call: TRBV19
clone_size: many
j_call: TRBJ2-7
d_call: -
cdr3_nt: TGTGCCAGTAGTATGGTTCCGGGGTCCGAGCAGTACTTC
cdr3_aa: CASSMVPGSEQYF

v_call: TRBV7-2
clone_size: many
j_call: TRBJ2-1
d_call: TRBD2
cdr3_nt: TGTGCCAGCGGTCCGCTAGCGGGAGGGCTCCATGAGCAGTTCTTC
cdr3_aa: CASGPLAGGLHEQFF

v_call: TRBV6-5
clone_size: many
j_call: TRBJ2-3
d_call: -
cdr3_nt: TGTGCCAGCAGTTACTCGGAGGGGGGCACAGATACGCAGTATTTT
cdr3_aa: CASSYSEGGTDTQYF

v_call: TRBV28
clone_size: many
j_call: TRBJ2-7
d_call: -
cdr3_nt: TGTGCCAGCAGTCTTACAGATCACCACGAGCAGTACTTC
cdr3_aa: CASSLTDHHEQYF

v_call: TRBV30
clone_size: many
j_call: TRBJ2-3
d_call: -
cdr3_nt: TGTGCCTGGAACAGGGGCACAGATACGCAGTATTTT
cdr3_aa: CAWNRGTDTQYF

v_call: TRBV12-3/TRBV12-4
clone_size: many
j_call: TRBJ2-1
d_call: TRBD1
cdr3_nt: TGTGCCAGCAGTTCCGTGACAGGGTACAATGAGCAGTTCTTC
cdr3_aa: CASSSVTGYNEQFF

v_call: TRBV4-1
clone_size: many
j_call: TRBJ1-1
d_call: TRBD1
cdr3_nt: TGCGCCAGCAGCCAAGGGGGACAGGGTAGCACTGAAGCTTTCTTT
cdr3_aa: CASSQGGQGSTEAFF

v_call: TRBV6-2/TRBV6-3
clone_size: few
j_call: TRBJ2-3
d_call: -
cdr3_nt: TGTGCCAGCAGTTCCAGGGGACTTTCCGGTACGCAGTATTTT
cdr3_aa: CASSSRGLSGTQYF

v_call: TRBV9
clone_size: few
j_call: TRBJ1-2
d_call: TRBD1
cdr3_nt: TGTGCCAGCAGCGTAGATTTCTCCGGGACAGCCATTTCTGGCTACACCTTC
cdr3_aa: CASSVDFSGTAISGYTF

v_call: TRBV4-2
clone_size: many
j_call: TRBJ2-7
d_call: -
cdr3_nt: TGTGCCAGCAGCCAAGAAAGGCAGGGGACCTACGAGCAGTACTTC
cdr3_aa: CASSQERQGTYEQYF

v_call: TRBV6-6
clone_size: few
j_call: TRBJ2-7
d_call: -
cdr3_nt: TGTGCCAGCAGTTACTCGTGGCAGGCCCCCGACGAGCAGTACTTC
cdr3_aa: CASSYSWQAPDEQYF

v_call: TRBV27
clone_size: few
j_call: TRBJ2-3
d_call: TRBD1
cdr3_nt: TGTGCCAGCAGCCCGAATCATAGGGGGACAGGGTTTGGCACGCAGTATTTT
cdr3_aa: CASSPNHRGTGFGTQYF

v_call: TRBV7-9
clone_size: many
j_call: TRBJ2-3
d_call: -
cdr3_nt: TGTGCCAGCGGCTTCCAGGTGGATACGCAGTATTTT
cdr3_aa: CASGFQVDTQYF

v_call: TRBV14
clone_size: -
j_call: TRBJ2-7
d_call: -
cdr3_nt: TGTGCCAGCAGCCAGTTGGGCGGTTGGGAGCAGTACTTC
cdr3_aa: CASSQLGGWEQYF

v_call: TRBV6-2/TRBV6-3
clone_size: -
j_call: TRBJ1-1
d_call: -
cdr3_nt: TGTGCCAGCAGGATAGGGGTTGAAGCTTTCTTT
cdr3_aa: CASRIGVEAFF

v_call: TRBV14
clone_size: few
j_call: TRBJ2-7
d_call: -
cdr3_nt: TGTGCCAGCAGCCAAGGCCGACTCGAGCAGTACTTC
cdr3_aa: CASSQGRLEQYF

v_call: TRBV5-1
clone_size: many
j_call: TRBJ2-3
d_call: -
cdr3_nt: TGCGCCAGCAGCTCCGCCGTAGATAGCACAGATACGCAGTATTTT
cdr3_aa: CASSSAVDSTDTQYF

v_call: TRBV5-5
clone_size: many
j_call: TRBJ1-1
d_call: -
cdr3_nt: TGTGCCAGCAGCTTAGGACAGATAAACACTGAAGCTTTCTTT
cdr3_aa: CASSLGQINTEAFF

v_call: TRBV27
clone_size: few
j_call: TRBJ2-2
d_call: -
cdr3_nt: TGTGCCAGCAGTTTATCCCCCAGGAACACCGGGGAGCTGTTTTTT
cdr3_aa: CASSLSPRNTGELFF

v_call: TRBV30
clone_size: many
j_call: TRBJ1-5
d_call: -
cdr3_nt: TGTGCCTGGAGTGTGGGCAGCGGTAATCAGCCCCAGCATTTT
cdr3_aa: CAWSVGSGNQPQHF

v_call: TRBV4-2
clone_size: many
j_call: TRBJ1-1
d_call: -
cdr3_nt: TGTGCCAGCAGCCAAGAGCCAGTAACCATGAACACTGAAGCTTTCTTT
cdr3_aa: CASSQEPVTMNTEAFF

v_call: TRBV7-9
clone_size: many
j_call: TRBJ2-6
d_call: -
cdr3_nt: TGTGCCAGCAGCCCGACAGGCGGATTGGGGGCCAACGTCCTGACTTTC
cdr3_aa: CASSPTGGLGANVLTF

v_call: TRBV28
clone_size: many
j_call: TRBJ2-7
d_call: -
cdr3_nt: TGTGCCAGCAGTTTAGGTCGAGCCTACGAGCAGTACTTC
cdr3_aa: CASSLGRAYEQYF

v_call: TRBV27
clone_size: many
j_call: TRBJ1-6
d_call: -
cdr3_nt: TGTGCCAGCAGTTTAGGTCAGGGCTATTCACCCCTCCACTTT
cdr3_aa: CASSLGQGYSPLHF

v_call: TRBV2
clone_size: many
j_call: TRBJ1-1
d_call: -
cdr3_nt: TGTGCCAGCACGGAAGGGAGCTGGGTCACTGAAGCTTTCTTT
cdr3_aa: CASTEGSWVTEAFF

v_call: TRBV11-2
clone_size: many
j_call: TRBJ1-1
d_call: -
cdr3_nt: TGTGCCAGCATCCAGACAGAAAAAAACACTGAAGCTTTCTTT
cdr3_aa: CASIQTEKNTEAFF

v_call: TRBV12-3/TRBV12-4
clone_size: many
j_call: TRBJ2-2
d_call: TRBD1
cdr3_nt: TGTGCCAGCAGCCCCGACACTGGACCGGGACAGGTTAACACCGGGGAGCTGTTTTTT
cdr3_aa: CASSPDTGPGQVNTGELFF

v_call: TRBV6-6
clone_size: many
j_call: TRBJ2-1
d_call: -
cdr3_nt: TGTGCCAGCAGTTTAGGGTACTACAATGAGCAGTTCTTC
cdr3_aa: CASSLGYYNEQFF

v_call: TRBV7-9
clone_size: many
j_call: TRBJ1-5
d_call: TRBD1
cdr3_nt: TGTGCCAGCAGCTCCGACAGGGAGAACAATCAGCCCCAGCATTTT
cdr3_aa: CASSSDRENNQPQHF

v_call: TRBV19
clone_size: many
j_call: TRBJ2-1
d_call: TRBD2
cdr3_nt: TGTGCCAGTAGCGGGAGGGCCTACAATGAGCAGTTCTTC
cdr3_aa: CASSGRAYNEQFF